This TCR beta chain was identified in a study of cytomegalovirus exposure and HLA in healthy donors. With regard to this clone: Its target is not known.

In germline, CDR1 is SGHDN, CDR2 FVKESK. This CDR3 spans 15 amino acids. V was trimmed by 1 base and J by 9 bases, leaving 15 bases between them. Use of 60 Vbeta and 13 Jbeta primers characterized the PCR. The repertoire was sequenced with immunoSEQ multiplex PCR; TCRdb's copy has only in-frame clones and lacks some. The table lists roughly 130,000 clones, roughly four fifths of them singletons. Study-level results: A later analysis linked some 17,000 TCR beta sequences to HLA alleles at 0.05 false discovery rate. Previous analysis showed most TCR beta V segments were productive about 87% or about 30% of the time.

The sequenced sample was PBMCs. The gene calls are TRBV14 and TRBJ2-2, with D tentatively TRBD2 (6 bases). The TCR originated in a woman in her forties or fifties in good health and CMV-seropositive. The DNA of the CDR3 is TGTGCCAGCAGCCAAGGTTCGCTAGCGTCGCGGGAGCTGTTTTTT. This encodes CASSQGSLASRELFF.